This TCR beta chain was captured in a study of radiotherapy plus CTLA-4 blockade in lung cancer. Germline V gives CDR1 SGHTA, CDR2 FQGTGA. After removal of 1 base from V and 0 bases from J, the junction contained 4 bases not matched to a gene. This CDR3 comprises 17 residues. Here immunoSEQ multiplex PCR was the method, and the copy in TCRdb shows in-frame clones only, minus some. The sample contains about 43,000 clones, 65% to 75% of which appear only once. The TCR was taken from a human donor with non-small cell lung cancer who had a partial response to radiotherapy plus ipilimumab. The sample consisted of peripheral blood, taken from a patient treated with radiotherapy plus ipilimumab. The V and J genes are TRBV7-3 and TRBJ2-3; the match to TRBD2 covers 10 bases. The CDR3 spells CASSLRTSGTSTDTQYF. The CDR3 DNA follows: TGTGCCAGCAGCTTAAGAACTAGCGGGACGAGCACAGATACGCAGTATTTT.